Here is one T cell receptor (beta chain) with its context. Its antigen remains unidentified. Germline V lookup: CDR1 SGHTA, CDR2 FQGNSA. This CDR3 is 11 amino acids long. The V end was cut by 3 bases, the J end by 5 bases, with 5 bases between. One entry per CDR3 protein, called by TCRdb with MiXCR from the reads. The sample has 310,000 or so distinct CDR3 sequences, just under 25% seen once; the top ten hold 10% to 15%. This sample stems from a study of T cell repertoires in cytomegalovirus infection. Overall study context: Recently identified HLA-C-restricted and well-studied HLA-B-restricted CMV epitopes were used. Through public TCR beta signatures, both CMV infection and matching HLA type were indicated.

The sample in question was cultured PBMCs, obtained from culture after CMV antigen stimulation. V gene TRBV7-2 combines with J gene TRBJ2-7; D not resolved. This receptor was identified in a human donor in good health (CMV status not recorded). Some clones in this sample may be carry-over from other donors' samples. The chain's CDR3 is CASSLIDEQYF. The DNA for the CDR3 is TGTGCCAGCAGCTTGATCGACGAGCAGTACTTC.